One and the same sample provided the 30 T cell receptor beta chains below, sequenced in a study of cytomegalovirus exposure and HLA in healthy donors. Vbeta (60) and Jbeta (13) primers were used in the PCR. TCRdb's copy holds only in-frame clones and misses some; the assay was immunoSEQ multiplex PCR. The data show about 100,000 clones, roughly 9.1% seen once. Sequences were obtained from PBMCs. The receptors were gathered from a man in his forties in good health and CMV-seropositive.

This clone showed up just a few times. A junction boundary mismatches the germline segment, possibly from a read error. The V call is TRBV30, the J call TRBJ1-2; 8 bases align to TRBD1. Germline V CDR1 and CDR2: GTSNPN, SVGIG (reference sequence). The CDR3 is 11 amino acids. CDR3 DNA sequence: TGTGCCTGGAGTCCCGGGACAGGTTTGGGCTTC. Its translation: CAWSPGTGLGF.

There are a few counts of this clone. The chain links TRBV9 to TRBJ2-7; D is unclear. Germline V gives CDR1 SGDLS, CDR2 YYNGEE. The CDR3 has 13 residues. Here the CDR3 DNA reads TGTCCAATTCGAGACGGCCAGGAATACGAGCAGTACTTC. It translates to CPIRDGQEYEQYF.

This chain connects TRBV28 to TRBJ2-7; a weak D match, TRBD2 (6 bases). This CDR3 comprises 12 residues. Trimming pared 5 bases from V and 3 bases from J, leaving 8 bases between. Germline CDR1 MDHEN, CDR2 SYDVKM. In DNA, the CDR3 is TGTGCCAGCAGTGAGGAGGGCTACGAGCAGTACTTC. It is translated as CASSEEGYEQYF.

The chain couples TRBV7-8 to TRBJ2-5; D may be TRBD2 (6 bases). This CDR3 region has 15 residues. V lost 0 bases, J lost 4 bases, and 12 bases lay in between. Germline V CDR1 and CDR2: SGHVS, FQNEAQ. CDR3 protein: CASSLAGLARETQYF. CDR3 nucleotide sequence: TGTGCCAGCAGCTTAGCGGGCCTAGCGCGAGAGACCCAGTACTTC.

The table lists this clone with a few counts. The chain links TRBV27 to TRBJ1-3; 9 bases line up with TRBD1. CDR3 size: 12 residues. In germline, CDR1 is MNHEY, CDR2 SMNVEV (reference sequence). V lost 8 bases to trimming and J lost 8 bases; unmatched junction nucleotides: 4. CDR3 loop: CASSTGGDTIYF. CDR3 DNA: TGTGCCAGCTCGACAGGGGGAGACACCATATATTTT.

The chain is built from TRBV29-1 and TRBJ2-7; perhaps TRBD2 as D (5 bases). Germline values: CDR1 SQVTM, CDR2 ANQGSEA. The CDR3 has 13 residues. V was cut by 2 bases and J by 9 bases, with 17 bases left in between. The CDR3 bases are TGCAGCGTTGAAAGGTCCCGGGGAATCGGGCAGTACTTC. It translates to CSVERSRGIGQYF.

V gene TRBV2 combines with J gene TRBJ2-1; 10 positions match TRBD2. The V gene's germline CDR1 is SNHLY and CDR2 FYNNEI. Germline trimming cut 7 bases from V and 9 bases from J; bases unmatched to any gene: 9. The CDR3 sequence is 14 residues long. The DNA for the CDR3 is TGTGCCAGCAATCCTAGCGGGAGTTCGGGTGAGCAGTTCTTC. This sequence encodes CASNPSGSSGEQFF.

The chain carries TRBV6-6 and TRBJ2-1, with D tentatively TRBD1 (6 bases). V was pared by 7 bases and J by 7 bases, with 11 bases between. This CDR3 has 12 residues. Germline V gene lookup returns CDR1 MNHNY and CDR2 SVGAGI (reference sequence). Here the CDR3 reads CASKPGENEQFF. CDR3 nucleotides: TGTGCCAGCAAGCCAGGGGAAAATGAGCAGTTCTTC.

In DNA form, the CDR3 reads TGTGCCAGCAGCCGTCCCGGGACAGGGGTGAAGACAGATACGCAGTATTTT. Translated: CASSRPGTGVKTDTQYF. This chain uses TRBV13 with TRBJ2-3; the match to TRBD1 covers 10 bases. CDR1 and CDR2 (germline): PRHDT, FYEKMQ (reference sequence). The length of the CDR3 is 17 residues. V shed 5 bases and J 3 bases; nucleotides not matched to a gene: 11.

As DNA, the CDR3 is TGCAGCGTTGAAAGATTCGGGACTGAGACCCAGTACTTC. It specifies CSVERFGTETQYF. The gene calls are TRBV29-1 and TRBJ2-5, with D tentatively TRBD2 (6 bases). Between the trimmed V and J ends, which lost 2 bases and 5 bases, there was a span of 12 bases. The CDR3 loop spans 13 amino acids. CDR1 is SQVTM and CDR2 is ANQGSEA in the germline V gene.

The CDR3 DNA reads TGCGCCAGCAGCCAAGGGGCTAGCGGTGCCTACGAGCAGTACTTC. Its protein product is CASSQGASGAYEQYF. The chain joins TRBV4-1 to TRBJ2-7; 7 positions match TRBD2. CDR1 is MGHRA and CDR2 is YSYEKL in the germline V gene. The CDR3 contains 15 residues. Germline trimming cut 1 base from V and 2 bases from J; bases unmatched to any gene: 5.

This clone has just a few counts. The chain joins TRBV5-4 to TRBJ2-1; 8 nucleotides align to TRBD2. CDR3 length equals 16 residues. Germline CDR1 reads SGHNT; CDR2 reads YYREEE (reference sequence). The V gene end was trimmed by 2 bases and the J gene end by 0 bases; junction bases not matched to a gene: 4. The CDR3 protein is CASSFGLAGSYNEQFF. CDR3 sequence (DNA): TGTGCCAGCAGCTTCGGACTAGCTGGCTCCTACAATGAGCAGTTCTTC.

The chain employs TRBV28 and TRBJ1-3; tentatively, D is TRBD1 (5 bases). CDR1 is MDHEN and CDR2 is SYDVKM in the germline V gene. Trimming shortened V by 6 bases and J by 0 bases, and 9 bases separated the two germline ends. This CDR3 is 14 amino acids long. The CDR3, as DNA: TGTGCCAGCAGCTCAGGGATCTCTGGAAACACCATATATTTT. It specifies CASSSGISGNTIYF. Variable domain in full (rest from reference TRBV28 and TRBJ1-3): DVKVTQSSRYLVKRTGEKVFLECVQDMDHENMFWYRQDPGLGLRLIYFSYDVKMKEKGDIPEGYSVSREKKERFSLILESASTNQTSMYLCASSSGISGNTIYFGEGSWLTVV.

The CDR3 nucleotides are TGTGCCAGCAGCTTTGGCTCAGGGCGCGGCAATCAGCCCCAGCATTTT. It is translated as CASSFGSGRGNQPQHF. The chain has TRBV5-4 and TRBJ1-5; possible D gene TRBD1, 5 bases. CDR3 length: 16 residues. Per germline, CDR1 SGHNT and CDR2 YYREEE (reference sequence). V was pared by 2 bases and J by 2 bases, with 14 bases between.

V usage is TRBV7-3 and J usage is TRBJ1-1; weak D call: TRBD1 (5 bases). With 5 bases removed from V and 3 bases from J, the gap between germline ends came to 10 bases. The CDR3 has 13 amino acids. Germline CDR1 is SGHTA and CDR2 is FQGTGA. The DNA for the CDR3 is TGTGCCAGCAGCCCGGGGGGGGACACTGAAGCTTTCTTT. Translated, it gives CASSPGGDTEAFF. Looking up the rest from reference TRBV7-3 and TRBJ1-1 gives the full variable domain: GAGVSQTPSNKVTEKGKYVELRCDPISGHTALYWYRQSLGQGPEFLIYFQGTGAADDSGLPNDRFFAVRPEGSVSTLKIQRTERGDSAVYLCASSPGGDTEAFFGQGTRLTVV.

The V gene is TRBV2, the J gene TRBJ2-7, with unresolved D. This CDR3 region has 11 residues. Germline V lookup: CDR1 SNHLY, CDR2 FYNNEI. Trimming took off 3 bases at V and 5 bases at J, with 5 bases between the two ends. The CDR3 region has the DNA TGTGCCAGCAGTGAGTTTAACGAGCAGTACTTC. Its protein is CASSEFNEQYF.

This clone was seen a handful of times. V is TRBV11-1 and J is TRBJ2-2; 11 bases agree with TRBD2. The ends lost 4 bases at V and 5 bases at J; junction bases unmatched: 3. The CDR3 runs to 15 residues. Germline lookup yields CDR1 SGHAT and CDR2 FQDESV (reference sequence). The CDR3 nucleotides read TGTGCCAGCAGCTCATTAGCGGGAGGGACCGGGGAGCTGTTTTTT. This gives the protein CASSSLAGGTGELFF.

The chain recombines TRBV6-5 with TRBJ1-2; no definite D call. CDR1 and CDR2 (germline): MNHEY, SVGAGI. The CDR3 has 13 amino acids. Between the trimmed V and J ends, which lost 6 bases and 3 bases, there was a span of 11 bases. CDR3 amino acids: CASSQGADYGYTF. Written as DNA, the CDR3 is TGTGCCAGCAGCCAAGGAGCGGACTATGGCTACACCTTC.

CDR3 DNA sequence: TGTGCCATCAGTGAGGCAGGGACAGGGAGATCAATGACGCAGTTCTTC. It translates to CAISEAGTGRSMTQFF. The rearrangement links TRBV10-3 to TRBJ2-1; TRBD1 aligns across 9 bases. J gave up 12 bases and V 2 bases, and 14 bases lay outside the gene matches. Germline-derived CDR1 and CDR2 are ENHRY and SYGVKD. There are 16 residues in the CDR3.

This clone was seen a handful of times. The chain couples TRBV9 to TRBJ1-4; D ambiguous. Germline V gene lookup returns CDR1 SGDLS and CDR2 YYNGEE. The CDR3 is 15 residues long. V lost 0 bases to trimming and J lost 0 bases, with 6 bases between them. As DNA, the CDR3 is TGTGCCAGCAGCGTAGCTGGAGCAACTAATGAAAAACTGTTTTTT. Amino acid sequence: CASSVAGATNEKLFF.

In this sample, this clone turned up a few times. In DNA form, the CDR3 reads TGTGCCAGCAGCTTAGTTATTCCAGGGCCAAATCAGCCCCAGCATTTT. Its protein is CASSLVIPGPNQPQHF. The rearrangement uses TRBV7-8 and TRBJ1-5, with a weak D call TRBD1 (5 bases). Germline V gives CDR1 SGHVS, CDR2 FQNEAQ. The germline V and J ends were trimmed by 1 base and 4 bases, with 14 bases remaining between them. The CDR3 length is 16 residues.

There are a few counts of this clone. The V and J genes are TRBV15 and TRBJ1-5, with 10 bases fitting TRBD1. In germline, CDR1 is LNHNV, CDR2 YYDKDF (reference sequence). This CDR3 spans 16 amino acids. The V and J ends lost 3 bases and 5 bases, in that order; junction bases with no gene match: 7. The DNA of the CDR3 is TGTGCCACCAGCAGTGGAACCGGGACAGGGGATCAGCCCCAGCATTTT. Amino acids: CATSSGTGTGDQPQHF.

The CDR3 sequence is CASSGGLLQETQYF. The CDR3 DNA sequence: TGTGCCAGCAGTGGGGGGCTGCTCCAAGAGACCCAGTACTTC. The chain is built from TRBV2 and TRBJ2-5, with a tentative D call TRBD1 (6 bases). Per germline, CDR1 SNHLY and CDR2 FYNNEI. The CDR3 runs 14 residues. V lost 4 bases and J 1 base, leaving 10 bases between the germline ends.

Written as DNA, the CDR3 is TGTGCCAGCAGCGCTCAAGCGTCGAGCTCCTACGAGCAGTACTTC. Its protein is CASSAQASSSYEQYF. The chain uses TRBV7-8 and TRBJ2-7; D is ambiguous. The CDR3 extends over 15 amino acids. From germline, CDR1 is SGHVS and CDR2 FQNEAQ. The V and J ends lost 5 bases and 0 bases respectively, with 14 bases between them.

This chain uses TRBV2 with TRBJ1-1, with D unclear. CDR1 and CDR2 (germline): SNHLY, FYNNEI. The CDR3 spans 20 residues. Trimming took 1 base from V and 0 from J, leaving 24 bases between them. The CDR3 DNA reads as TGTGCCAGCAGTGAAGTACGCCGGGGTGGGTGGAATTACATGAACACTGAAGCTTTCTTT. As protein: CASSEVRRGGWNYMNTEAFF.

The CDR3 sequence is CASSLGNAGLYGYTF. The DNA for the CDR3 is TGTGCCAGTAGCCTCGGTAACGCAGGGCTCTATGGCTACACCTTC. The chain joins TRBV2 to TRBJ1-2, with a possible D match to TRBD1 (5 bases). The CDR3 is 15 residues long. Trimming took off 9 bases at V and 4 bases at J, with 21 bases between the two ends. CDR1 and CDR2 from the germline V gene are SNHLY and FYNNEI.

The chain joins TRBV18 to TRBJ2-6; D call uncertain. Germline V CDR1 and CDR2: KGHSH, LQKENI. The CDR3 loop spans 14 amino acids. Trimming cost V 5 bases and J 0 bases, with 5 bases left between them. CDR3 loop: CASSTSSGANVLTF. The DNA of the CDR3 is TGTGCCAGCTCAACAAGCTCTGGGGCCAACGTCCTGACTTTC.

There are a few counts of this clone. The chain links TRBV28 to TRBJ2-6; weak D call: TRBD1 (6 bases). CDR1 and CDR2 (germline): MDHEN, SYDVKM. The CDR3 loop spans 14 amino acids. Trimming left V 10 bases short and J 3 bases short, with 13 bases between. The CDR3 sequence is CAIPTGSGANVLTF. CDR3 sequence (DNA): TGTGCCATACCCACAGGGAGTGGGGCCAACGTCCTGACTTTC.

The chain has TRBV10-3 and TRBJ1-5, with 8 bases aligning to TRBD1. CDR3 length: 15 amino acids. The germline gives CDR1 ENHRY, CDR2 SYGVKD. V dropped 3 bases and J dropped 6; count of bases not matched to a gene: 7. In nucleotides, the CDR3 is TGTGCCATCAGTGACGGACAGGGATCGGGTCAGCCCCAGCATTTT. Translated: CAISDGQGSGQPQHF.

This clone has a handful of counts. The genes are TRBV6-6 and TRBJ1-2; D not certain. The CDR3 has 12 amino acids. CDR1 is MNHNY, CDR2 SVGAGI, per germline (reference sequence). The V gene lost 5 bases and the J gene lost 7 bases, with 11 bases spanning the gap. CDR3 loop: CASSSESSGYTF. CDR3 in DNA: TGTGCCAGCAGTAGCGAATCTTCTGGCTACACCTTC.